This T cell receptor beta chain was sequenced in a study of cytomegalovirus exposure and HLA in healthy donors. The PCR contained 60 Vbeta and 13 Jbeta primers. Libraries were prepared by immunoSEQ multiplex PCR; TCRdb keeps only in-frame clonotypes and omits some of them. The top ten hold about an eighth of the sample, which has fewer than 120,000 clones, 76% seen once. Per germline, CDR1 MNHNY and CDR2 SVGAGI (reference sequence). CDR3 length equals 13 residues. Between the trimmed V and J ends, which lost 4 bases and 5 bases, there was a span of 11 bases. This TCR derives from a man between 25 and 39 years old in good health and CMV-seropositive. This sequence joins TRBV6-6 and TRBJ1-1, with D maybe TRBD1 (6 bases). Sequencing was done on a sample of PBMCs. CDR3 bases: TGTGCCAGCAGTTCCACAGGGATGACTGAAGCTTTCTTT. Its protein product is CASSSTGMTEAFF.